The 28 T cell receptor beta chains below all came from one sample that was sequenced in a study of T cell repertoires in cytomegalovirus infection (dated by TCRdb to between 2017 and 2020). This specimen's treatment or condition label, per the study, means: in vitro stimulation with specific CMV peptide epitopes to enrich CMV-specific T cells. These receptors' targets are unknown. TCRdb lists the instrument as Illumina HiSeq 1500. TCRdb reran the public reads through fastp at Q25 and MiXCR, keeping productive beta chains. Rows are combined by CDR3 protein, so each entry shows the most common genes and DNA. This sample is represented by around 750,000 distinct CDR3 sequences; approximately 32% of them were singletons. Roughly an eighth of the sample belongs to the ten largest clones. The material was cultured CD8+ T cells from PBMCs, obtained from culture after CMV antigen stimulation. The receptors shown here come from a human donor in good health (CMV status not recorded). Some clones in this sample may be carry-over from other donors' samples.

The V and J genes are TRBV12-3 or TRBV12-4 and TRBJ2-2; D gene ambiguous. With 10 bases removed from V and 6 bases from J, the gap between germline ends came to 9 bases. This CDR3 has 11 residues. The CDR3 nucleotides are TGTGCCACCTCTCTTCCCGGGGAGCTGTTTTTT. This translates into CATSLPGELFF.

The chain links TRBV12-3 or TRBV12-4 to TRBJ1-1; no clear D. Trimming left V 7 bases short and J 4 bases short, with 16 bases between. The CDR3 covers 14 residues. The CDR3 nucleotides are TGTGCCAGCAACAAAGAGACCCGGGTCACTGAAGCTTTCTTT. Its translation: CASNKETRVTEAFF.

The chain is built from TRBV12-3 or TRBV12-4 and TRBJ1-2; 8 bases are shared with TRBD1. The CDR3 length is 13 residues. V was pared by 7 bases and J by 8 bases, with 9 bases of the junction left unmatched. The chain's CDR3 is CASNPTGVEGYTF. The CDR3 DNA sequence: TGTGCCAGCAACCCGACAGGGGTGGAGGGCTACACCTTC.

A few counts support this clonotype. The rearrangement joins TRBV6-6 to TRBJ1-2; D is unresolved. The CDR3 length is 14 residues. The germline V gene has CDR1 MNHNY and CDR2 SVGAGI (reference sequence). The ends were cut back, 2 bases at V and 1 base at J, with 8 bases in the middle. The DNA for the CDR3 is TGTGCCAGCAGTTACGCAGACCATAACTATGGCTACACCTTC. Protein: CASSYADHNYGYTF.

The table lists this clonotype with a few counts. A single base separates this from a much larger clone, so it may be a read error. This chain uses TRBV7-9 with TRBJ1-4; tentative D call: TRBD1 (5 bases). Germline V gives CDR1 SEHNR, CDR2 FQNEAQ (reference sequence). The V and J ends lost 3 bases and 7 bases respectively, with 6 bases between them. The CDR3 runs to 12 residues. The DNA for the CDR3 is TGTGCCAGCAGCTTCGGGGCTGAAAAACTGTTTTTT. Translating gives CASSFGAEKLFF.

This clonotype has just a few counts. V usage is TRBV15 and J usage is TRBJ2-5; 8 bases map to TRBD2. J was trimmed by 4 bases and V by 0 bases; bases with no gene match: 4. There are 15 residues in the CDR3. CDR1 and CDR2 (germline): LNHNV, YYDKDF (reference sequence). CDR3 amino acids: CATSRDPSGGETQYF. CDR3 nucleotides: TGTGCCACCAGCAGAGATCCCAGCGGGGGAGAGACCCAGTACTTC.

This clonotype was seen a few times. This CDR3 is CASSSSTGKGAEAFF. CDR3 nucleotides: TGTGCCAGCAGTTCCTCGACAGGGAAAGGCGCTGAAGCTTTCTTT. V and J are TRBV28 and TRBJ1-1; TRBD1 agrees at 7 bases. Germline-derived CDR1 and CDR2 are MDHEN and SYDVKM. The CDR3 consists of 15 residues. Trimming removed 4 bases from V and 6 bases from J; junction bases left unmatched: 11.

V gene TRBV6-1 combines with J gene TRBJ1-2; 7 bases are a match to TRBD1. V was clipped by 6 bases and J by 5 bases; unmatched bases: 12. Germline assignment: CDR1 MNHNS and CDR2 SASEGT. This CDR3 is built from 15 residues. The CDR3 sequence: CASRETTGAQYGYTF. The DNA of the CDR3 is TGTGCCAGCAGGGAGACTACAGGGGCCCAGTATGGCTACACCTTC.

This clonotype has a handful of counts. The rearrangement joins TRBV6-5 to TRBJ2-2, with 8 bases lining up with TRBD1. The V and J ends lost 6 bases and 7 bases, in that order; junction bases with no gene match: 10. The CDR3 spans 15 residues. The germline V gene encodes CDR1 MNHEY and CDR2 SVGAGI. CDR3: CASSPDRGGGGELFF. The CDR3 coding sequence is TGTGCCAGCAGCCCAGACAGGGGTGGTGGCGGGGAGCTGTTTTTT.

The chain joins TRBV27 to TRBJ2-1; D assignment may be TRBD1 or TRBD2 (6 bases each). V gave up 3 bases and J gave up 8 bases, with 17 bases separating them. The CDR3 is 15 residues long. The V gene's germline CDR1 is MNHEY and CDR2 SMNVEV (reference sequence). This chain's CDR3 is CASSLTGGDLHEQFF. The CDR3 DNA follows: TGTGCCAGCAGTTTGACAGGAGGGGACCTACATGAGCAGTTCTTC.

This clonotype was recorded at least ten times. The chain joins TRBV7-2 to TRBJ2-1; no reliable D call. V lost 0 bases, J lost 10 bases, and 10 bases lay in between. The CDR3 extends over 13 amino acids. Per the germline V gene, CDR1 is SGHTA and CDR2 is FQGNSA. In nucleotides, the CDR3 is TGTGCCAGCAGCTTAGCGACCGCATCGGAGCAGTTCTTC. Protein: CASSLATASEQFF. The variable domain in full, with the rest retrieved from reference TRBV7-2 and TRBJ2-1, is GAGVSQSPSNKVTEKGKDVELRCDPISGHTALYWYRQSLGQGLEFLIYFQGNSAPDKSGLPSDRFSAERTGGSVSTLTIQRTQQEDSAVYLCASSLATASEQFFGPGTRLTVL.

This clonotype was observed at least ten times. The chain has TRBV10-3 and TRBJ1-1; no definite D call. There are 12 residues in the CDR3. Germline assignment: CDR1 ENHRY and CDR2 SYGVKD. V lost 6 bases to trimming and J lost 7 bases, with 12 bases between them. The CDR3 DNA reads TGTGCCATCAGACCGGACGCACATGAAGCTTTCTTT. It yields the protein CAIRPDAHEAFF.

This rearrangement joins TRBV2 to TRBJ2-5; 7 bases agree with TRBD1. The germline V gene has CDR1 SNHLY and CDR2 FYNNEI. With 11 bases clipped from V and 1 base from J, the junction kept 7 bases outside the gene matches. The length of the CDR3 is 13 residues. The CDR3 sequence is CAGQDRVQETQYF. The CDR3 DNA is TGTGCCGGGCAAGACAGGGTCCAAGAGACCCAGTACTTC. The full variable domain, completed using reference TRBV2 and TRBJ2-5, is EPEVTQTPSHQVTQMGQEVILRCVPISNHLYFYWYRQILGQKVEFLVSFYNNEISEKSEIFDDQFSVERPDGSNFTLKIRSTKLEDSAMYFCAGQDRVQETQYFGPGTRLLVL.

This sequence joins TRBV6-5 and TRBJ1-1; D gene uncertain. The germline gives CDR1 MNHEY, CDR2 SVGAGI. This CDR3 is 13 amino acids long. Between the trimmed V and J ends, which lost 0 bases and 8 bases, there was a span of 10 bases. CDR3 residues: CASSYSTNQEAFF. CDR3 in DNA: TGTGCCAGCAGTTACTCGACTAATCAGGAAGCTTTCTTT.

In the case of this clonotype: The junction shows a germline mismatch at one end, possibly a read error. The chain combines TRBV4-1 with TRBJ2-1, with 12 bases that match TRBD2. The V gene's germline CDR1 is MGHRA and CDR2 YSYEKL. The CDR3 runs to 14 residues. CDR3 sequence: CASSGGLAGNEQFF. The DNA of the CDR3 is TGTGCCAGCAGCGGGGGACTAGCGGGCAATGAGCAGTTCTTC.

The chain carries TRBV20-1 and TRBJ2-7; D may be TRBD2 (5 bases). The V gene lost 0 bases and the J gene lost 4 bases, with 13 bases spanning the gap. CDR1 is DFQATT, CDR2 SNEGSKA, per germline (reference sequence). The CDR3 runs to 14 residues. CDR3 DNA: TGCAGTGCTAGAGATATGGGTAGCGCGTACGAGCAGTACGTC. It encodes CSARDMGSAYEQYV.

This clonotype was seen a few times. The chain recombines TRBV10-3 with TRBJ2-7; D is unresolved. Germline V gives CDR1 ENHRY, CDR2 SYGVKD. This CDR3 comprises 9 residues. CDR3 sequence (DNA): TGCATGACTCACTACGAGCAGTACGTC. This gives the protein CMTHYEQYV.

CDR3 DNA: TGTGCCAGCAGCTTAGCACAGGGAGATTGGGATGAGCAGTTCTTC. Protein: CASSLAQGDWDEQFF. The chain couples TRBV7-9 to TRBJ2-1; tentatively, D is TRBD1 (6 bases). The germline V and J ends were trimmed by 0 bases and 8 bases, with 14 bases remaining between them. Germline V gives CDR1 SEHNR, CDR2 FQNEAQ (reference sequence). The CDR3 runs 15 residues.

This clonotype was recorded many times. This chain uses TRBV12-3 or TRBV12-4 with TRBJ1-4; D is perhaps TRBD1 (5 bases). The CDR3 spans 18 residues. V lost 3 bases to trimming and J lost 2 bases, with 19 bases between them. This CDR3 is CASSLSRDRLWTNEKLFF. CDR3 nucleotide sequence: TGTGCCAGCAGTTTGTCCCGGGACCGGCTTTGGACTAATGAAAAACTGTTTTTT.

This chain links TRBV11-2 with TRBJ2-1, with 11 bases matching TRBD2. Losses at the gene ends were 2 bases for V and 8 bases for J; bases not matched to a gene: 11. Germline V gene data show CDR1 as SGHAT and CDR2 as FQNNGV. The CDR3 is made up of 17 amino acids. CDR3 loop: CASSLKLPGLAVYEQFF. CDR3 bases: TGTGCCAGCAGCTTAAAACTCCCGGGACTAGCGGTGTATGAGCAGTTCTTC.

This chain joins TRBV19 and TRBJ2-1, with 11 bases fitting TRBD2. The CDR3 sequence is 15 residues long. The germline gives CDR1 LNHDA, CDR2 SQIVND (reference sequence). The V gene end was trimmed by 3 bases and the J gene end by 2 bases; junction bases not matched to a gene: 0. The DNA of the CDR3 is TGTGCCAGTAGTATGACTAGCGGGGCCTACAATGAGCAGTTCTTC. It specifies CASSMTSGAYNEQFF.

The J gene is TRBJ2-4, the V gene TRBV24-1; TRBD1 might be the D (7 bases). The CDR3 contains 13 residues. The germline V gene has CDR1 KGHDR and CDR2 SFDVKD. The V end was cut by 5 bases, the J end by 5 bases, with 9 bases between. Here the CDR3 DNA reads TGTGCCACCAGTGCCAGGGGGGAAAACATTCAGTACTTC. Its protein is CATSARGENIQYF.

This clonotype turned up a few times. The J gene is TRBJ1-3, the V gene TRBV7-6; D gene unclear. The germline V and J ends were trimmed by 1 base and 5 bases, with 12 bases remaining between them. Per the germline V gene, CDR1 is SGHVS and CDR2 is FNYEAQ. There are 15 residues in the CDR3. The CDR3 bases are TGTGCCAGCAGCTTAGGGGTGGCGCCCCGAAACACCATATATTTT. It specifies CASSLGVAPRNTIYF.

This CDR3 is CASSPTLGNGGGNYNEQFF. Written as DNA, the CDR3 is TGTGCCAGCAGCCCAACCCTCGGGAACGGCGGAGGCAACTACAATGAGCAGTTCTTC. This chain links TRBV6-2 or TRBV6-3 with TRBJ2-1; maybe TRBD2 (5 bases). CDR3 length equals 19 residues. V lost 6 bases, J lost 3 bases, and 27 bases lay in between. CDR1 is MNHEY, CDR2 SVGEGT, per germline.

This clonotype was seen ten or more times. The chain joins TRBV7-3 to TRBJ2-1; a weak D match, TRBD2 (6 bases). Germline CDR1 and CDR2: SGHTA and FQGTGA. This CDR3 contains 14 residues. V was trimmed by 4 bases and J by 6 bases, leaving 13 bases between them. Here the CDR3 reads CASSSRGGFNEQFF. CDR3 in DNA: TGTGCCAGCAGCTCCCGTGGGGGGTTCAATGAGCAGTTCTTC.

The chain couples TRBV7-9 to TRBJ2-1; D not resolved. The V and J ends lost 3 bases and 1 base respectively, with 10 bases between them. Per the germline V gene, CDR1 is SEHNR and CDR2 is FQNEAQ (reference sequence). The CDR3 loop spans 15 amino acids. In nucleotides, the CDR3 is TGTGCCAGCAGCTTTGGGTCAGCGTCCTACAATGAGCAGTTCTTC. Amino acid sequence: CASSFGSASYNEQFF.

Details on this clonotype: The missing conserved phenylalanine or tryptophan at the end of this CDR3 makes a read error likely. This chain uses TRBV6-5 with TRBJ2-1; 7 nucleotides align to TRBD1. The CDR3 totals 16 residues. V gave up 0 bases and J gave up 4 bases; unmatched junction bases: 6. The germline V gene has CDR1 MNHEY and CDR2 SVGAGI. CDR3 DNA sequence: TGTGCCAGCAGTTACTCGGTAGGGGGCGGTTACAATGAGCAGTTCTCC. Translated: CASSYSVGGGYNEQFS.

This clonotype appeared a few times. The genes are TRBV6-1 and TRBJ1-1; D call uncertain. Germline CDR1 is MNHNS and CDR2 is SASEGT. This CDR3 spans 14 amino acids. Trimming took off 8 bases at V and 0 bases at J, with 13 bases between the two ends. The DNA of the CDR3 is TGTGCCAGCGCTAAAGTGGGTTTGAACACTGAAGCTTTCTTT. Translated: CASAKVGLNTEAFF.